This T cell receptor beta chain comes out of a study of lymphopenia after photon versus proton radiotherapy. Whole-study findings and limits: A bigger post-nadir fall in TCR diversity correlated inversely with survival time in deceased patients. Oligoclonal CD8+ Temra expansion after nadir drove photon patients' diversity drop.

The protocol was immunoSEQ multiplex PCR, while the TCRdb copy is restricted to in-frame clones and leaves out a portion. The sample lists roughly 25,000 clones; approximately 89% were seen once. CDR3 length equals 14 residues. The V end was cut by 8 bases, the J end by 2 bases, with 16 bases between. Germline V CDR1 and CDR2: SGHTA, FQGNSA. Concerning this clone itself: Its matching antigen is unknown.

The input for sequencing was peripheral blood, taken from a patient treated with photon-based radiotherapy. The chain joins TRBV7-2 to TRBJ2-7; possible D gene TRBD1, 9 bases. The sequence was obtained from a man younger than 40 with gastric cancer. The CDR3 DNA reads as TGTGCCAGCCATAGCGGGACAGGGCCCTACGAGCAGTACTTC. The encoded protein is CASHSGTGPYEQYF. Combining the CDR3 with reference TRBV7-2 and TRBJ2-7 gives the whole variable domain GAGVSQSPSNKVTEKGKDVELRCDPISGHTALYWYRQSLGQGLEFLIYFQGNSAPDKSGLPSDRFSAERTGGSVSTLTIQRTQQEDSAVYLCASHSGTGPYEQYFGPGTRLTVT.